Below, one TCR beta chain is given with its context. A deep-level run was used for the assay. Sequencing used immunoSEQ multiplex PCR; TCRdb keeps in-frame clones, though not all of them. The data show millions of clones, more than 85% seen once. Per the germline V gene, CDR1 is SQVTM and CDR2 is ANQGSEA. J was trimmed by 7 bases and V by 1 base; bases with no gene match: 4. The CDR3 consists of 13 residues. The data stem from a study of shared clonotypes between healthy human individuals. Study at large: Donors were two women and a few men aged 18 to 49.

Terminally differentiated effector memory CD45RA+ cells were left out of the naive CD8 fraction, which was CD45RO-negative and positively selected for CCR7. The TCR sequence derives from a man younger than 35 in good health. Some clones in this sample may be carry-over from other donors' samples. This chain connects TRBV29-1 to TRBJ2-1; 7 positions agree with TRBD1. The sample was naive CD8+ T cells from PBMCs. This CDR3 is CSVEGDSANEQFF. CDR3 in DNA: TGCAGCGTTGAAGGGGACAGTGCGAATGAGCAGTTCTTC.